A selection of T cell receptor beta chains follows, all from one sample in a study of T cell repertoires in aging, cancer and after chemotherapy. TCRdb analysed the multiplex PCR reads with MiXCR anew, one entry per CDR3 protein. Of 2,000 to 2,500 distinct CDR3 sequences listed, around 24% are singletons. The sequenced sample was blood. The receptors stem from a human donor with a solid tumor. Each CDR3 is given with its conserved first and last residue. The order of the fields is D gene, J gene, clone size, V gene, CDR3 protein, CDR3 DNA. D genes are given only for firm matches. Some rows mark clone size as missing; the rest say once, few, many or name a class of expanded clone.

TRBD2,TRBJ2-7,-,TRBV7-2,CASSLGLAGVDEQYF,TGTGCCAGCAGCTTAGGACTAGCGGGGGTCGACGAGCAGTACTTC
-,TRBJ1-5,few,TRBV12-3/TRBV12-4,CASSTGPPDGNQPQHF,TGTGCCAGCAGTACGGGCCCTCCGGATGGCAATCAGCCCCAGCATTTT
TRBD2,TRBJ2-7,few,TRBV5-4,CASSWGEGYEQYF,TGTGCCAGCAGCTGGGGGGAGGGATACGAGCAGTACTTC
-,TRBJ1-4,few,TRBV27,CASSSSRASGEKLFF,TGTGCCAGCAGTTCAAGCCGGGCCTCAGGAGAAAAACTGTTTTTT
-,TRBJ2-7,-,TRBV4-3,CASSQAMLAWEPHEQYF,TGCGCCAGCAGCCAAGCCATGCTAGCGTGGGAACCCCACGAGCAGTACTTC
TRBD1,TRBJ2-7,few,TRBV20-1,CSARATGATRDEQYF,TGCAGTGCTAGGGCCACAGGGGCAACTCGGGACGAGCAGTACTTC
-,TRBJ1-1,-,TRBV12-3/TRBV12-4,CASSLIEGMNTEAFF,TGTGCCAGCAGCTTAATCGAGGGGATGAACACTGAAGCTTTCTTT
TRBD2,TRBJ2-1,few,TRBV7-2,CASSHGGADEQFF,TGTGCCAGCAGCCACGGGGGGGCCGATGAGCAGTTCTTC
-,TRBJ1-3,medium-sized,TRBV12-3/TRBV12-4,CASSLGRIGNTIYF,TGTGCCAGCAGTTTGGGGAGAATTGGAAACACCATATATTTT
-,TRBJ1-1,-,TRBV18,CASSPGVAELTEAFF,TGTGCCAGCTCACCAGGGGTTGCGGAGTTGACTGAAGCTTTCTTT
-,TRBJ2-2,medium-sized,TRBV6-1,CASSEGRAGELFF,TGTGCCAGCAGTGAGGGCCGGGCCGGGGAGCTGTTTTTT
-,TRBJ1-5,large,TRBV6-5,CASSHVGQPQHF,TGTGCCAGCAGCCACGTCGGACAGCCCCAGCATTTT
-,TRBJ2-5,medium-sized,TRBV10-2,CASSESLAIETQYF,TGCGCCAGCAGTGAGTCTCTGGCGATCGAGACCCAGTACTTC
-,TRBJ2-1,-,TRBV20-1,CSRRRGNEQFF,TGCAGTCGGAGGAGGGGGAATGAGCAGTTCTTC
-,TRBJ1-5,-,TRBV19,CASSTGTPVFNNQPQHF,TGTGCCAGTAGTACAGGAACTCCTGTATTTAACAATCAGCCCCAGCATTTT
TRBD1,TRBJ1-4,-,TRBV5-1,CASSSAGTGGEKLFF,TGCGCCAGCAGCTCGGCCGGGACAGGGGGTGAAAAACTGTTTTTT
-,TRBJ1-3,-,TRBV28,CASSGPRRGNTIYF,TGTGCCAGCAGCGGGCCCAGGAGAGGAAACACCATATATTTT
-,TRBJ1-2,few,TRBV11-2,CASSLLENYGYTF,TGTGCCAGCAGCTTACTCGAGAACTATGGCTACACCTTC
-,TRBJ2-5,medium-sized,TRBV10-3,CAISESVGGQETQYF,TGTGCCATCAGTGAGTCCGTAGGGGGCCAAGAGACCCAGTACTTC
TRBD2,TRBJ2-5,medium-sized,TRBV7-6,CASSLRVAGALQETQYF,TGTGCCAGCAGCCTCCGGGTAGCGGGGGCACTCCAAGAGACCCAGTACTTC
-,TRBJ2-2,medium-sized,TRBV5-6,CASSLFRTVTGELFF,TGTGCCAGCAGCTTGTTTCGAACAGTCACCGGGGAGCTGTTTTTT
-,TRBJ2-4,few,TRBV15,CATSRASRGTKNIQYF,TGTGCCACCAGCAGAGCCAGTCGGGGAACCAAAAACATTCAGTACTTC